The 19 T cell receptor beta chains listed next were all sequenced from one sample in a study of long-term antiretroviral therapy in people with HIV. It was version v3.0 of the immunoSEQ assay that was run at survey level. The repertoire was sequenced with immunoSEQ multiplex PCR; TCRdb's copy has only in-frame clones and lacks some. The sample records over 25,000 clones, over 90% being singletons. Sequenced here: unsorted PBMCs, sampled 6.2 years after starting antiretroviral therapy. The receptor source for this set is a man in his forties with HIV.

The J gene is TRBJ2-3, the V gene TRBV5-5; D may be TRBD1 (6 bases). CDR3 length: 14 residues. V lost 0 bases, J lost 6 bases, and 11 bases lay in between. In germline, CDR1 is SGHKS, CDR2 YYEKEE (reference sequence). CDR3 sequence (DNA): TGTGCCAGCAGCTTGGATGGGGACAAGGATACGCAGTATTTT. It codes for CASSLDGDKDTQYF.

This clone has a single count. This chain uses TRBV11-2 with TRBJ1-6; D is possibly TRBD1 (5 bases). The V gene's germline CDR1 is SGHAT and CDR2 FQNNGV. The CDR3 length is 15 residues. Trimming removed 6 bases from V and 5 bases from J, with 14 bases in between. The CDR3 here is CASRGTDTNNSPLHF. CDR3 nucleotides: TGTGCCAGCAGGGGGACGGATACCAATAATTCACCCCTCCACTTT.

This rearrangement joins TRBV19 to TRBJ1-5; no firm D call. The germline V gene encodes CDR1 LNHDA and CDR2 SQIVND (reference sequence). Deletions cut 7 bases from V and 0 bases from J, with 16 bases between. The CDR3 totals 16 residues. The CDR3 DNA follows: TGTGCCAGTAACCGCCGACCGGTAACTAGCAATCAGCCCCAGCATTTT. Its translation: CASNRRPVTSNQPQHF.

A single count supports this clone. The V and J genes are TRBV25-1 and TRBJ2-5, with TRBD2 identical over 11 bases. J gave up 7 bases and V 5 bases, and 9 bases lay outside the gene matches. The CDR3 loop spans 15 amino acids. Germline CDR1 and CDR2: MGHDK and SYGVNS. CDR3 sequence reads: CASSTSGGYLGTQYF. The DNA of the CDR3 is TGTGCCAGCAGTACTAGCGGGGGATACCTCGGGACCCAGTACTTC.

The genes are TRBV27 and TRBJ1-1, with 8 bases identical to TRBD1. There are 13 residues in the CDR3. Germline lookup yields CDR1 MNHEY and CDR2 SMNVEV (reference sequence). The J segment lost 4 bases and the V segment lost 6 bases, leaving 4 bases of the junction unmatched. In nucleotides, the CDR3 is TGTGCCAGCAGAACAACAGGGGGCACTGAAGCTTTCTTT. Translating gives CASRTTGGTEAFF.

The chain couples TRBV7-9 to TRBJ2-7; 7 nucleotides line up with TRBD2. Germline trimming cut 5 bases from V and 6 bases from J; bases unmatched to any gene: 10. Germline loops: CDR1 SEHNR, CDR2 FQNEAQ (reference sequence). This CDR3 comprises 14 residues. CDR3 amino acids: CASSPRLAPGEQYF. CDR3 DNA: TGTGCCAGCAGCCCCCGACTAGCCCCCGGCGAGCAGTACTTC.

This chain uses TRBV6-5 with TRBJ2-5, with D possibly being TRBD2 (6 bases). CDR1 and CDR2 (germline): MNHEY, SVGAGI. Trimming cost V 7 bases and J 4 bases, with 16 bases left between them. The CDR3 has 14 residues. In nucleotides, the CDR3 is TGTGCCAGCACCTCCCTTGGGGAGGCAGAGACCCAGTACTTC. Translated, it gives CASTSLGEAETQYF.

The chain links TRBV7-8 to TRBJ1-1; D not resolved. Trimming left V 5 bases short and J 5 bases short, with 21 bases between. The CDR3 is 16 residues long. Per germline, CDR1 SGHVS and CDR2 FQNEAQ. The CDR3 is CASSESGYSQLTEAFF. CDR3 sequence (DNA): TGTGCCAGCAGCGAATCGGGGTACTCTCAGTTGACTGAAGCTTTCTTT.

The V and J genes are TRBV7-9 and TRBJ1-4, with D uncertain. The length of the CDR3 is 12 residues. Germline V gene lookup returns CDR1 SEHNR and CDR2 FQNEAQ (reference sequence). Trimming cost V 1 base and J 7 bases, with 4 bases left between them. CDR3 in DNA: TGTGCCAGCAGCTTAGTGGGTGAAAAACTGTTTTTT. Its protein product is CASSLVGEKLFF.

The chain carries TRBV2 and TRBJ2-2; TRBD2 might be the D (5 bases). V lost 5 bases, J lost 4 bases, and 17 bases lay in between. The CDR3 consists of 16 residues. Per germline, CDR1 SNHLY and CDR2 FYNNEI. The CDR3 DNA reads as TGTGCCAGCAGTATACTCCCTCGGGGAGCCACCGGGGAGCTGTTTTTT. This translates into CASSILPRGATGELFF.

The gene calls are TRBV9 and TRBJ2-1, with a tentative D call TRBD2 (7 bases). Germline values: CDR1 SGDLS, CDR2 YYNGEE. Trimming removed 0 bases from V and 5 bases from J, with 18 bases in between. This CDR3 contains 17 residues. CDR3: CASSVGWEGTLNNEQFF. The DNA of the CDR3 is TGTGCCAGCAGCGTAGGATGGGAGGGGACACTTAACAATGAGCAGTTCTTC.

The genes are TRBV27 and TRBJ2-1; TRBD2 aligns across 9 bases. The ends lost 1 base at V and 4 bases at J; junction bases unmatched: 5. Per germline, CDR1 MNHEY and CDR2 SMNVEV (reference sequence). This CDR3 has 16 residues. This chain's CDR3 is CASSLLSSGNYNEQFF. DNA of the CDR3: TGTGCCAGCAGTTTATTGTCTAGCGGGAATTACAATGAGCAGTTCTTC.

The gene calls are TRBV29-1 and TRBJ1-1, with D hard to call. V lost 7 bases and J lost 4, with 4 bases in between. The germline V gene encodes CDR1 SQVTM and CDR2 ANQGSEA. This CDR3 region has 9 residues. This chain's CDR3 is CSAGTEAFF. The DNA of the CDR3 is TGCAGCGCAGGCACTGAAGCTTTCTTT.

This chain links TRBV11-2 with TRBJ2-7, with a weak D call TRBD1 (6 bases). The CDR3 consists of 12 residues. Germline assignment: CDR1 SGHAT and CDR2 FQNNGV. V was clipped by 7 bases and J by 6 bases, with 13 bases between them. Written as DNA, the CDR3 is TGTGCCAGCACCAAACAGGGTTTCGAGCAGTACTTC. Translating gives CASTKQGFEQYF.

The V call is TRBV25-1, the J call TRBJ2-7; D might be TRBD2 (5 bases). Germline CDR1 MGHDK, CDR2 SYGVNS. The V gene lost 7 bases and the J gene lost 2 bases, with 12 bases spanning the gap. The CDR3 runs to 13 residues. As DNA, the CDR3 is TGTGCCAGCAAGGAGGAGGTCACCTACGAGCAGTACTTC. It encodes CASKEEVTYEQYF.

CDR3 residues: CASSLISGSYNEQFF. The CDR3 nucleotides read TGTGCCAGCAGCTTAATTAGCGGGTCCTACAATGAGCAGTTCTTC. The rearrangement joins TRBV7-3 to TRBJ2-1; 7 bases agree with TRBD2. CDR1 SGHTA and CDR2 FQGTGA come from the germline V gene. CDR3 length equals 15 residues. J was trimmed by 1 base and V by 1 base; bases with no gene match: 1.

V and J are TRBV10-3 and TRBJ2-7; tentatively, D is TRBD1 or TRBD2 (5 bases each). The CDR3 runs to 13 residues. Germline V CDR1 and CDR2: ENHRY, SYGVKD. The germline V and J ends were trimmed by 6 bases and 1 base, with 10 bases remaining between them. CDR3 nucleotides: TGTGCCATCAGCTTGGGGACGTCCTACGAGCAGTACTTC. Protein: CAISLGTSYEQYF.

J is TRBJ2-1 and V is TRBV7-9, with a weak D call TRBD2 (5 bases). This CDR3 is built from 15 residues. Germline V CDR1 and CDR2: SEHNR, FQNEAQ (reference sequence). Trimming pared 7 bases from V and 6 bases from J, leaving 19 bases between. The CDR3 DNA reads as TGTGCCAGCATCACCCTAGCTGGATCGGTCAATGAGCAGTTCTTC. Translating gives CASITLAGSVNEQFF.

The chain couples TRBV5-4 to TRBJ2-3; no definite D call. Germline assignment: CDR1 SGHNT and CDR2 YYREEE (reference sequence). The CDR3 extends over 13 amino acids. Trimming removed 2 bases at V and 0 bases at J, with 4 bases between. The DNA for the CDR3 is TGTGCCAGCAGCTTTCCGAGCACAGATACGCAGTATTTT. Its translation is CASSFPSTDTQYF.